The 9 T cell receptor beta chains below all came from one sample that was sequenced in a study of T cells in Graves' hyperthyroidism and ophthalmopathy. Using RNA transcripts as the source, TCR beta CDR3 regions were amplified. First-round RT-PCR of the TCR CDR3 relied on the HTBI primer set. TCRdb reprocessed the multiplex PCR reads via MiXCR and lists one record per CDR3 protein. Among around 610,000 distinct CDR3 sequences, about 15% were seen once, and the ten largest hold approximately 4.3%. The material sequenced was blood. All receptors come from a woman in her forties with Graves' ophthalmopathy.

The chain employs TRBV20-1 and TRBJ2-5; D ambiguous. In germline, CDR1 is DFQATT, CDR2 SNEGSKA (reference sequence). CDR3 length: 11 amino acids. Deletions cut 2 bases from V and 8 bases from J, with 9 bases between. The CDR3 is CSARKDGTQYF. CDR3 sequence (DNA): TGCAGTGCTAGAAAGGACGGAACCCAGTACTTC.

This clonotype was counted a few times. The CDR3 sequence: CASSRGQPRDYGYTF. The DNA of the CDR3 is TGTGCCAGCAGCCGGGGACAGCCTAGAGACTATGGCTACACCTTC. V gene TRBV7-9 combines with J gene TRBJ1-2, with 7 bases fitting TRBD1. This CDR3 comprises 15 residues. With V trimmed by 5 bases and J by 3 bases, 9 bases remained unmatched. CDR1 is SEHNR and CDR2 is FQNEAQ in the germline V gene (reference sequence). Based on the CDR3 plus reference TRBV7-9 and TRBJ1-2, the full variable domain is DTGVSQNPRHKITKRGQNVTFRCDPISEHNRLYWYRQTLGQGPEFLTYFQNEAQLEKSRLLSDRFSAERPKGSFSTLEIQRTEQGDSAMYLCASSRGQPRDYGYTFGSGTRLTVV.

Many counts were recorded for this clonotype. V and J are TRBV6-5 and TRBJ2-7, with D possibly called TRBD1 or TRBD2 (5 bases each). Germline loops: CDR1 MNHEY, CDR2 SVGAGI. Trimming removed 0 bases from V and 6 bases from J, with 18 bases in between. This CDR3 comprises 16 residues. CDR3 in DNA: TGTGCCAGCAGTTACTCAGGGACGGTGAAGTTATTCGAGCAGTACTTC. It encodes CASSYSGTVKLFEQYF.

This clonotype showed up many times. V and J are TRBV20-1 and TRBJ2-5; TRBD2 aligns across 8 bases. CDR3 size: 16 residues. Germline-derived CDR1 and CDR2 are DFQATT and SNEGSKA (reference sequence). Trimming at V came to 5 bases and at J to 0 bases, leaving 11 bases not matched to a gene. As DNA, the CDR3 is TGCAGTGCTGACCCGGGACTAGACGGGAACCAAGAGACCCAGTACTTC. Protein: CSADPGLDGNQETQYF.

This clonotype was counted at least ten times. The J gene is TRBJ1-1, the V gene TRBV30; 7 bases map to TRBD1. Germline loops: CDR1 GTSNPN, CDR2 SVGIG (reference sequence). CDR3 size: 13 residues. V shed 5 bases and J 3 bases; nucleotides not matched to a gene: 6. This chain's CDR3 is CAWDGQVDTEAFF. In DNA form, the CDR3 reads TGTGCCTGGGATGGACAGGTTGACACTGAAGCTTTCTTT.

This clonotype was observed many times. The V and J genes are TRBV2 and TRBJ1-6; no firm D call. V lost 3 bases and J 6 bases, leaving 6 bases between the germline ends. Germline values: CDR1 SNHLY, CDR2 FYNNEI. The CDR3 has 13 residues. The CDR3 DNA sequence: TGTGCCAGCAGTGACACAAGTAATTCACCCCTCCACTTT. Its protein product is CASSDTSNSPLHF.

This clonotype was counted ten times or more. This chain links TRBV19 with TRBJ2-7, with D unresolved. CDR1 LNHDA and CDR2 SQIVND come from the germline V gene (reference sequence). The ends were cut back, 6 bases at V and 0 bases at J, with 9 bases in the middle. This CDR3 is 13 amino acids long. CDR3 DNA: TGTGCCAGTAGCGGAGCGACCTCCTACGAGCAGTACTTC. Translation gives CASSGATSYEQYF. The whole variable domain, filled in from reference TRBV19 and TRBJ2-7, reads DGGITQSPKYLFRKEGQNVTLSCEQNLNHDAMYWYRQDPGQGLRLIYYSQIVNDFQKGDIAEGYSVSREKKESFPLTVTSAQKNPTAFYLCASSGATSYEQYFGPGTRLTVT.

This clonotype was seen only a few times. The chain employs TRBV5-4 and TRBJ2-5; D ambiguous. V lost 2 bases and J 0 bases, leaving 8 bases between the germline ends. CDR3 size: 14 residues. The V gene's germline CDR1 is SGHNT and CDR2 YYREEE (reference sequence). CDR3 in amino acids: CASSFWTDQETQYF. The CDR3 DNA follows: TGTGCCAGCAGCTTTTGGACGGACCAAGAGACCCAGTACTTC.

The sample holds many counts of this clonotype. The chain is built from TRBV29-1 and TRBJ2-5; no clear D. The CDR3 has 12 amino acids. From germline, CDR1 is SQVTM and CDR2 ANQGSEA. Trimming removed 7 bases from V and 5 bases from J, with 14 bases in between. The CDR3 sequence is CSATAPGETQYF. The CDR3 DNA is TGCAGCGCTACCGCACCTGGGGAGACCCAGTACTTC.